The present TCR beta chain was sequenced within a study of T cell repertoires in cytomegalovirus infection (dated by TCRdb to between 2018 and 2021). In the study overall: Alongside well-studied HLA-B-restricted epitopes, the peptide stimulations were aimed at recently identified HLA-C-restricted CMV epitopes, whose presentation resists viral immunomodulation. Donor HLA type was relevant to the analysis, as public TCR beta signatures indicated carriage of CMV infection together with the matching HLA type.

As to this clonotype: Its antigen is still unknown. Base qualities are not at hand, and no much larger clone is one base apart.

In the paper's terms, the treatment or condition label means: in vitro stimulation with specific CMV peptide epitopes to enrich CMV-specific T cells. This sample was sequenced with an Illumina HiSeq 1500. TCRdb handled the public reads itself, with Q25 trimming in fastp and clone calling in MiXCR, and kept productive beta chains. Merged by CDR3 protein, the rows form single entries marked with the most common genes and DNA. The sample table shows about 500,000 distinct CDR3 sequences, and about 33% are seen once. The biggest ten clones account for roughly 15% of the sample. What the work shows at the level of the full study, not this receptor alone: Cumulative frequency of public TCR beta family members discriminated carriers of CMV infection plus the relevant HLA type in this cohort and an independent 352-donor cohort. In the ex vivo response, HLA-C-restricted CMV-specific TCR beta clonotypes were dominant, and in two of eight donors the single most frequent clonotype came from this HLA-C-restricted group.

This specimen was cultured PBMCs, taken from culture after CMV antigen stimulation. This clonotype originated in a human donor in good health (CMV status not recorded). Some clones in this sample may be carry-over from other donors' samples.

The sequence in DNA is TGTGCCAGCAGCTTAGTACCAGTGGGGGTCTCTGGGGCCAACGTCCTGACTTTC. Its protein is CASSLVPVGVSGANVLTF. The rearranged segments are TRBV7-9 and TRBJ2-6, with the D call perhaps TRBD1 or TRBD2, as 5 bases match in each case. Inclusive of the bounding cysteine and phenylalanine, the CDR3 is 18 residues long. Just CDR3 DNA is preserved here, 54 bases in frame from base 1. Relative to germline, V is 1 base shorter and J is 0 bases shorter, with 13 bases between their ends. For CDR1 and CDR2, the germline V gene (reference sequence) lists SEHNR and FQNEAQ.